These T cell receptor beta chains were read from a single sample in a study of immune characterization of retroperitoneal liposarcoma. Each CDR3 protein is one row after TCRdb ran MiXCR on the PCR reads. Among around 7,600 distinct CDR3 sequences, 43% were seen once, and the ten largest hold about 10%. The sample comprised tumor tissue. The receptor set was obtained from a male donor with retroperitoneal liposarcoma. Both conserved end residues are part of each CDR3. Each record gives: V gene, J gene, clone size, D gene, CDR3 DNA, CDR3 protein. A D gene is named only where the DNA matches it firmly. The size field is filled for only some rows; it gives once, few, many or a size class.

v_call: TRBV6-6
j_call: TRBJ2-5
clone_size: .
d_call: TRBD2
cdr3_nt: TGTGCCAGCAGTTACCGGACTAGCGGGAGACAAGAGACCCAGTACTTC
cdr3_aa: CASSYRTSGRQETQYF

v_call: TRBV6-1
j_call: TRBJ1-2
clone_size: few
d_call: .
cdr3_nt: TGTGCCAGCAGTAGGTACCGACAGGAGGACTATGGCTACACCTTC
cdr3_aa: CASSRYRQEDYGYTF

v_call: TRBV6-1
j_call: TRBJ2-1
clone_size: few
d_call: TRBD2
cdr3_nt: TGTGCCAGCAGTGAATTTGTCGGGAGGGGAAATGAGCAGTTCTTC
cdr3_aa: CASSEFVGRGNEQFF

v_call: TRBV11-1
j_call: TRBJ2-5
clone_size: few
d_call: .
cdr3_nt: TGTGCCAGCAGCTTAGTATGGGGACCAGGCAATGAGCAGTACTTC
cdr3_aa: CASSLVWGPGNEQYF

v_call: TRBV7-2
j_call: TRBJ2-5
clone_size: .
d_call: .
cdr3_nt: TGTGCCAGCCAGGCTAGCGTCAGTCAAGAGACCCAGTACTTC
cdr3_aa: CASQASVSQETQYF

v_call: TRBV12-3/TRBV12-4
j_call: TRBJ2-7
clone_size: .
d_call: .
cdr3_nt: TGTGCCAGCACCTTCCGGACCCGAGGGATTAGCTCCTACAATGAGCAGTACTTC
cdr3_aa: CASTFRTRGISSYNEQYF

v_call: TRBV6-5
j_call: TRBJ1-6
clone_size: .
d_call: .
cdr3_nt: TGTGCCAGCAGTTACTCTGTCAGAACAGATTCACCCCTCCACTTT
cdr3_aa: CASSYSVRTDSPLHF

v_call: TRBV25-1
j_call: TRBJ2-5
clone_size: .
d_call: TRBD2
cdr3_nt: TGTGCCAGCAGTGAAACGGGAGGAACCGAAGAGACCCAGTACTTC
cdr3_aa: CASSETGGTEETQYF

v_call: TRBV6-1
j_call: TRBJ1-1
clone_size: .
d_call: .
cdr3_nt: TGTGCCAGCAGCAGACAGGTTTACACTGAAGCTTTCTTT
cdr3_aa: CASSRQVYTEAFF

v_call: TRBV25-1
j_call: TRBJ1-2
clone_size: .
d_call: TRBD1
cdr3_nt: TGTGCCAGCAGTGGACAGGGGGCTAACTATGGCTACACCTTC
cdr3_aa: CASSGQGANYGYTF

v_call: TRBV6-1
j_call: TRBJ2-7
clone_size: .
d_call: .
cdr3_nt: TGTGCCAGCGTCTCTGGACAGATGAACGACGAGCAGTACTTC
cdr3_aa: CASVSGQMNDEQYF

v_call: TRBV6-1
j_call: TRBJ2-7
clone_size: .
d_call: .
cdr3_nt: TGTGCCAGCCGGACGGACACCTACGAGCAGTACTTC
cdr3_aa: CASRTDTYEQYF

v_call: TRBV12-3/TRBV12-4
j_call: TRBJ2-5
clone_size: few
d_call: TRBD2
cdr3_nt: TGTGCCAGCAGCCTTAGTGGCTGGACTAGCGTATACAATGAGCAGTACTTC
cdr3_aa: CASSLSGWTSVYNEQYF

v_call: TRBV7-6
j_call: TRBJ2-1
clone_size: many
d_call: TRBD1
cdr3_nt: TGTGCCAGCAGCTTAGGCAGGGGGCGGTCGGTTGAGCAGTTCTTC
cdr3_aa: CASSLGRGRSVEQFF

v_call: TRBV6-6
j_call: TRBJ2-3
clone_size: .
d_call: .
cdr3_nt: TGTGCCACCTCTAGGGGGACAGATACGCAGTATTTT
cdr3_aa: CATSRGTDTQYF

v_call: TRBV10-2
j_call: TRBJ1-2
clone_size: few
d_call: .
cdr3_nt: TGCGCCAGCAGTGATGGGCAGGTCTATGGCTACACCTTC
cdr3_aa: CASSDGQVYGYTF

v_call: TRBV6-5
j_call: TRBJ2-5
clone_size: .
d_call: TRBD2
cdr3_nt: TGTGCCAGCAGTTACGGGCCGGGAGGGCCAGGGGAGCAGTACTTC
cdr3_aa: CASSYGPGGPGEQYF

v_call: TRBV6-5
j_call: TRBJ2-7
clone_size: .
d_call: .
cdr3_nt: TGTGCCAGCAGAAAGGGACCACAACTAAACGACGAGCAGTACTTC
cdr3_aa: CASRKGPQLNDEQYF

v_call: TRBV7-8
j_call: TRBJ2-7
clone_size: many
d_call: .
cdr3_nt: TGTGCCAGCAGCTTAGCTCCCACAGGTACCTACGAGCAGTACTTC
cdr3_aa: CASSLAPTGTYEQYF

v_call: TRBV7-6
j_call: TRBJ1-4
clone_size: .
d_call: TRBD1
cdr3_nt: TGTGCCGTAAATCCCGGGACAGGGGACGAAAAACTGTTTTTT
cdr3_aa: CAVNPGTGDEKLFF

v_call: TRBV10-3
j_call: TRBJ2-1
clone_size: .
d_call: .
cdr3_nt: TGTGCCATCCGAGCGTCCATGGACAATGAGCAGTTCTTC
cdr3_aa: CAIRASMDNEQFF

v_call: TRBV6-1
j_call: TRBJ2-7
clone_size: medium-sized
d_call: .
cdr3_nt: TGTGCCAGCAGTGAACCAGGACGGACCTACGAGCAGTACTTC
cdr3_aa: CASSEPGRTYEQYF

v_call: TRBV12-3/TRBV12-4
j_call: TRBJ2-1
clone_size: .
d_call: TRBD2
cdr3_nt: TGTGCCAGCAGCCAAACTAGCGGGGGGTTCTCCTACAATGAGCAGTTCTTC
cdr3_aa: CASSQTSGGFSYNEQFF

v_call: TRBV6-1
j_call: TRBJ1-2
clone_size: .
d_call: .
cdr3_nt: TGTGCCAGCAGATTTCGTACGAGTGGCTACACCTTC
cdr3_aa: CASRFRTSGYTF

v_call: TRBV7-4
j_call: TRBJ2-5
clone_size: .
d_call: TRBD1
cdr3_nt: TGTGCCAGCAGCTTAGCCGGGACAGAGCGCCAAGAGACCCAGTACTTC
cdr3_aa: CASSLAGTERQETQYF

v_call: TRBV11-1
j_call: TRBJ2-1
clone_size: .
d_call: TRBD1
cdr3_nt: TGTGCCAGCAGCAAACGGACAGGGGGCAGTGAGCAGTTCTTC
cdr3_aa: CASSKRTGGSEQFF

v_call: TRBV25-1
j_call: TRBJ2-3
clone_size: .
d_call: TRBD1
cdr3_nt: TGTGCCAGCTCGGTGGGGTTCGTTAGGGGGCGCACAGATACGCAGTATTTT
cdr3_aa: CASSVGFVRGRTDTQYF

v_call: TRBV25-1
j_call: TRBJ2-1
clone_size: .
d_call: .
cdr3_nt: TGTGCCAGCAGCGTAAAAGGGGCAGTGGGAGAGACCCAGTTCTTC
cdr3_aa: CASSVKGAVGETQFF

v_call: TRBV6-1
j_call: TRBJ2-7
clone_size: medium-sized
d_call: TRBD1
cdr3_nt: TGTGCCGCCACCAGGGACAGCGACTTCTACGAGCAGTACTTC
cdr3_aa: CAATRDSDFYEQYF

v_call: TRBV6-1
j_call: TRBJ2-7
clone_size: few
d_call: .
cdr3_nt: TGTGCCAGCAGTTTGACAGAGAGCTCCTACGAGCAGTACTTC
cdr3_aa: CASSLTESSYEQYF

v_call: TRBV7-8
j_call: TRBJ2-7
clone_size: many
d_call: .
cdr3_nt: TGTGCCAGCAGCTTAGGGGCAGGTATCCACGAGCAGTACTTC
cdr3_aa: CASSLGAGIHEQYF